These 27 T cell receptor beta chains came from one sample sequenced in a study of blood T cell repertoires in COVID-19. This table comes from immunoSEQ multiplex PCR, and its TCRdb copy is limited to in-frame clones, with some not included. The profile shows some 200,000 clones, over 75% of them singletons. Sequencing was carried out using peripheral blood. The receptors here all came from a man older than 75 with acute or convalescent COVID-19.

The chain joins TRBV28 to TRBJ1-2, with TRBD1 matching over 8 bases. The CDR3 has 11 residues. Trimming took 8 bases from V and 12 from J; bases not matched to a gene: 8. From germline, CDR1 is MDHEN and CDR2 SYDVKM. The CDR3 here is CASQDRGGDTF. CDR3 DNA sequence: TGTGCCAGCCAAGACAGGGGTGGGGACACCTTC.

CDR3 amino acids: CASSLSTPGTEAFF. CDR3 sequence (DNA): TGCGCCAGCAGCCTCTCCACTCCCGGGACTGAAGCTTTCTTT. The rearrangement links TRBV5-1 to TRBJ1-1; D is undetermined. Trimming pared 4 bases from V and 5 bases from J, leaving 15 bases between. CDR1 SGHRS and CDR2 YFSETQ come from the germline V gene. There are 14 residues in the CDR3.

A single count supports this clone. The V gene is TRBV5-1, the J gene TRBJ2-1, with 8 bases fitting TRBD2. Trimming cost V 4 bases and J 4 bases; bases outside gene matches: 16. Germline CDR1 reads SGHRS; CDR2 reads YFSETQ. The CDR3 has 18 amino acids. In DNA form, the CDR3 reads TGCGCCAGCAGCCGTCTTGGGGGCGCACGGGAGGGATACAATGAGCAGTTCTTC. This sequence encodes CASSRLGGAREGYNEQFF.

The chain couples TRBV7-9 to TRBJ1-1; D ambiguous. The ends were cut back, 1 base at V and 4 bases at J, with 10 bases in the middle. This CDR3 region has 14 residues. In germline, CDR1 is SEHNR, CDR2 FQNEAQ (reference sequence). CDR3 amino acids: CASSLVAVSTEAFF. The CDR3, as DNA: TGTGCCAGCAGCTTAGTAGCAGTGAGCACTGAAGCTTTCTTT.

This rearrangement joins TRBV19 to TRBJ2-7, with 8 bases fitting TRBD1. CDR1 LNHDA and CDR2 SQIVND come from the germline V gene (reference sequence). The CDR3 length is 14 residues. With V trimmed by 4 bases and J by 4 bases, 6 bases remained unmatched. Written as DNA, the CDR3 is TGTGCCAGTAGTAGGACAGGGAATTTTTACGAGCAGTACGTC. Translated: CASSRTGNFYEQYV.

This sequence joins TRBV24-1 and TRBJ2-1; TRBD2 matches at 12 bases. CDR1 is KGHDR and CDR2 is SFDVKD in the germline V gene. There are 18 residues in the CDR3. V was clipped by 1 base and J by 0 bases; unmatched bases: 3. The CDR3 loop reads CATSDFRTSGNSYNEQFF. The CDR3 DNA follows: TGTGCCACCAGTGATTTCCGGACTAGCGGGAACTCCTACAATGAGCAGTTCTTC.

This chain uses TRBV24-1 with TRBJ1-4, with D possibly matching TRBD1 (5 bases). This CDR3 is built from 15 residues. The germline gives CDR1 KGHDR, CDR2 SFDVKD. Trimming stripped 5 bases from V and 4 bases from J, with 13 bases between. CDR3 in DNA: TGTGCCACCAGTGGGGGCGGAGCCGGTAATGAAAAACTGTTTTTT. Translated: CATSGGGAGNEKLFF.

This chain joins TRBV24-1 and TRBJ2-2; 10 bases fit TRBD1. The CDR3 is 15 amino acids. From germline, CDR1 is KGHDR and CDR2 SFDVKD. The trim removed 2 bases at V and 9 bases at J, leaving 5 bases unmatched. CDR3 DNA sequence: TGTGCCACCAGTGATTATGGGACAGGGGACCGGGAGCTGTTTTTT. Amino acid sequence: CATSDYGTGDRELFF.

The V call is TRBV5-4, the J call TRBJ2-1; weak D call: TRBD2 (6 bases). V was cut by 4 bases and J by 3 bases, with 14 bases left in between. Germline CDR1 reads SGHNT; CDR2 reads YYREEE (reference sequence). The CDR3 has 15 residues. The CDR3 DNA reads as TGTGCCAGCAGCCCGGGAGTCCCCCTCTACAATGAGCAGTTCTTC. It is translated as CASSPGVPLYNEQFF.

The chain recombines TRBV2 with TRBJ1-2; 9 bases agree with TRBD1. There are 13 residues in the CDR3. Unmatched junction bases numbered 8, after V lost 8 bases and J lost 7 bases. CDR1 is SNHLY and CDR2 is FYNNEI in the germline V gene. The CDR3 DNA is TGTGCCAGCCAGAGGACAGGGGTGGTTGGCTACACCTTC. Translating gives CASQRTGVVGYTF.

The chain joins TRBV13 to TRBJ1-5, with D perhaps matching TRBD1 (5 bases). The CDR3 has 14 amino acids. In germline, CDR1 is PRHDT, CDR2 FYEKMQ (reference sequence). Trimming pared 5 bases from V and 4 bases from J, leaving 12 bases between. CDR3 coding DNA: TGTGCCAGCAGCCGACGGGGGTTAAATCAGCCCCAGCATTTT. Translated: CASSRRGLNQPQHF.

This clone was found a few times. This rearrangement joins TRBV11-3 to TRBJ1-2, with TRBD1 matching 7 bases. CDR3 length equals 17 residues. Germline CDR1 SGHNT, CDR2 YENEEA. V lost 5 bases to trimming and J lost 4 bases; unmatched junction nucleotides: 16. CDR3 amino acids: CASSPRQGTASSYGYTF. The CDR3 DNA follows: TGTGCCAGCAGCCCCCGACAGGGAACGGCTTCAAGCTATGGCTACACCTTC.

On this clone: The identical CDR3 is also encoded by other nucleotide sequences in the sample. The DNA for the CDR3 is TGTGCCAGCAGCTCGACCAGACTAGCGGCAGATACGCAGTATTTT. It translates to CASSSTRLAADTQYF. The chain recombines TRBV7-2 with TRBJ2-3, with TRBD2 matching over 9 bases. This CDR3 is built from 15 residues. The trim removed 4 bases at V and 4 bases at J, leaving 6 bases unmatched. Germline CDR1 reads SGHTA; CDR2 reads FQGNSA.

The V gene is TRBV28, the J gene TRBJ1-3; 7 nucleotides agree with TRBD1. Per the germline V gene, CDR1 is MDHEN and CDR2 is SYDVKM. This CDR3 is 12 amino acids long. Trimming cost V 7 bases and J 9 bases; bases outside gene matches: 6. CDR3 loop: CASTTGFVTIYF. The CDR3 nucleotides are TGTGCCAGCACGACAGGGTTCGTCACCATATATTTT.

The chain joins TRBV14 to TRBJ2-7, with TRBD2 identical over 9 bases. Germline trimming cut 4 bases from V and 6 bases from J; bases unmatched to any gene: 13. The CDR3 is 16 amino acids. The germline CDR1 and CDR2 sequences are SGHDN and FVKESK. CDR3 loop: CASSRPSGARPTEQYV. DNA of the CDR3: TGTGCCAGCAGCCGACCTAGCGGGGCCCGTCCTACCGAGCAGTACGTC.

The chain recombines TRBV28 with TRBJ2-5, with D maybe TRBD2 (6 bases). The CDR3 is made up of 16 amino acids. Germline CDR1 and CDR2: MDHEN and SYDVKM. Trimming shortened V by 7 bases and J by 0 bases, and 18 bases separated the two germline ends. For the CDR3, the DNA is TGTGCCAGCACCCGAGGGCGGTGGGGGGACCAAGAGACCCAGTACTTC. It is translated as CASTRGRWGDQETQYF.

V usage is TRBV30 and J usage is TRBJ1-1; D is perhaps TRBD1 (5 bases). In germline, CDR1 is GTSNPN, CDR2 SVGIG (reference sequence). This CDR3 is 14 amino acids long. The V end lost 0 bases, the J end lost 0 bases, and 8 bases lay between the germline ends. CDR3 coding DNA: TGTGCCTGGAGTGTGGCCAGGGTGAACACTGAAGCTTTCTTT. Translating it yields CAWSVARVNTEAFF.

The gene calls are TRBV27 and TRBJ2-1; TRBD2 agrees at 9 bases. This CDR3 spans 16 amino acids. Germline CDR1 is MNHEY and CDR2 is SMNVEV (reference sequence). After removal of 4 bases from V and 4 bases from J, the junction contained 8 bases not matched to a gene. CDR3 sequence: CASSSLAGAGYNEQFF. The DNA of the CDR3 is TGTGCCAGCAGTTCCTTAGCGGGAGCGGGATACAATGAGCAGTTCTTC.

The rearrangement uses TRBV7-9 and TRBJ1-5; D gene ambiguous. The CDR3 contains 13 residues. Trimming pared 8 bases from V and 0 bases from J, leaving 8 bases between. Germline loops: CDR1 SEHNR, CDR2 FQNEAQ (reference sequence). CDR3 sequence (DNA): TGTGCCAGCGGAGACTATAGCAATCAGCCCCAGCATTTT. Amino acids: CASGDYSNQPQHF. The full variable domain, in which reference TRBV7-9 and TRBJ1-5 provide the parts outside the CDR3, is DTGVSQNPRHKITKRGQNVTFRCDPISEHNRLYWYRQTLGQGPEFLTYFQNEAQLEKSRLLSDRFSAERPKGSFSTLEIQRTEQGDSAMYLCASGDYSNQPQHFGDGTRLSIL.

This chain joins TRBV18 and TRBJ2-6; TRBD1 matches 10 bases. With 4 bases clipped from V and 4 bases from J, the junction kept 10 bases outside the gene matches. Per the germline V gene, CDR1 is KGHSH and CDR2 is LQKENI. CDR3 size: 18 residues. CDR3 loop: CASSRPTGGVSGANVLTF. CDR3 nucleotides: TGTGCCAGCTCACGGCCGACAGGGGGCGTCTCCGGGGCCAACGTCCTGACTTTC.

The rearrangement joins TRBV3-1 (or the pseudogene TRBV3-2) to TRBJ2-7, with 10 nucleotides matching TRBD2. V shed 2 bases, J shed 2 bases, and the junction held 12 bases outside the gene matches. The length of the CDR3 is 18 residues. Germline loops: CDR1 LGHDT, CDR2 YNNKEL (reference sequence). This CDR3 is CASSQNCSGRPRTYEQYV. As DNA, the CDR3 is TGTGCCAGCAGCCAAAATTGTAGCGGGAGGCCCAGGACCTACGAGCAGTACGTC.

The chain couples TRBV27 to TRBJ2-2, with 7 bases aligning to TRBD1. The CDR3 has 19 amino acids. Germline-derived CDR1 and CDR2 are MNHEY and SMNVEV (reference sequence). Unmatched junction bases numbered 15, after V lost 5 bases and J lost 0 bases. The chain's CDR3 is CASSRAGLRGRTNTGELFF. The CDR3 DNA reads TGTGCCAGCAGTCGAGCCGGTTTAAGGGGGCGCACGAACACCGGGGAGCTGTTTTTT.

The chain couples TRBV18 to TRBJ2-3; TRBD1 matches at 7 bases. The CDR3 has 15 amino acids. Germline-derived CDR1 and CDR2 are KGHSH and LQKENI. After removal of 3 bases from V and 0 bases from J, the junction contained 3 bases not matched to a gene. CDR3 residues: CASSPGTASTDTQYF. In DNA, the CDR3 is TGTGCCAGCTCACCCGGGACAGCTAGCACAGATACGCAGTATTTT.

The chain is built from TRBV3-1 (or the pseudogene TRBV3-2) and TRBJ1-1; D is unclear. Per germline, CDR1 LGHDT and CDR2 YNNKEL (reference sequence). Trimming took off 1 base at V and 4 bases at J, with 13 bases between the two ends. This CDR3 spans 15 amino acids. The CDR3 DNA reads as TGTGCCAGCAGCCAAGTCTGGCGAGGGATCACTGAAGCTTTCTTT. It yields the protein CASSQVWRGITEAFF.

The genes are TRBV28 and TRBJ1-4; 7 positions match TRBD1. Germline CDR1 and CDR2: MDHEN and SYDVKM. CDR3 length: 18 residues. Unmatched junction bases numbered 16, after V lost 1 base and J lost 8 bases. CDR3 in DNA: TGTGCCAGCAGTTTATTACCCTCGTCGGCAGGGGGTGTAGAAAAACTGTTTTTT. Translating it yields CASSLLPSSAGGVEKLFF. Using reference TRBV28 and TRBJ1-4 for the parts outside the CDR3, the full variable domain is DVKVTQSSRYLVKRTGEKVFLECVQDMDHENMFWYRQDPGLGLRLIYFSYDVKMKEKGDIPEGYSVSREKKERFSLILESASTNQTSMYLCASSLLPSSAGGVEKLFFGSGTQLSVL.

The genes are TRBV7-2 and TRBJ1-4; D is unclear. This CDR3 is built from 18 residues. V was trimmed by 1 base and J by 0 bases, leaving 15 bases between them. Germline V gene sequence: CDR1 SGHTA, CDR2 FQGNSA. The CDR3 loop reads CASSLGLGSYATNEKLFF. The CDR3 DNA follows: TGTGCCAGCAGCTTAGGACTAGGGTCCTATGCAACTAATGAAAAACTGTTTTTT.

The sample holds many counts of this clone. This sequence joins TRBV3-1 (or the pseudogene TRBV3-2) and TRBJ2-7; 8 positions match TRBD2. The germline CDR1 and CDR2 sequences are LGHDT and YNNKEL (reference sequence). The CDR3 is 13 residues long. With V trimmed by 1 base and J by 7 bases, 3 bases remained unmatched. The CDR3 spells CASSQGTSWEQYV. CDR3 DNA sequence: TGTGCCAGCAGCCAAGGGACTAGCTGGGAGCAGTACGTC.